These 18 T cell receptor beta chains were all obtained from the same sample, sequenced in a study of blood T cell repertoires in COVID-19. Data came from immunoSEQ multiplex PCR; TCRdb stores just in-frame clones and leaves some out. In the table there are approximately 210,000 clones, roughly 90% of which are singletons. The specimen was PBMCs or T cells enriched from blood (not recorded which). Every receptor here comes from a woman under 30 who had recovered from COVID-19.

The chain employs TRBV18 and TRBJ2-3; no definite D call. This CDR3 is 13 amino acids long. CDR1 is KGHSH and CDR2 is LQKENI in the germline V gene. The germline V and J ends were trimmed by 6 bases and 6 bases, with 13 bases remaining between them. The CDR3 DNA sequence: TGTGCCAGCTCCACCGAGATTTTGGATACGCAGTATTTT. This translates into CASSTEILDTQYF. Complete variable domain (other parts from reference TRBV18 and TRBJ2-3): NAGVMQNPRHLVRRRGQEARLRCSPMKGHSHVYWYRQLPEEGLKFMVYLQKENIIDESGMPKERFSAEFPKEGPSILRIQQVVRGDSAAYFCASSTEILDTQYFGPGTRLTVL.

The gene calls are TRBV5-1 and TRBJ2-7, with D unresolved. The CDR3 is made up of 13 amino acids. Germline V gene data show CDR1 as SGHRS and CDR2 as YFSETQ. Deletions cut 6 bases from V and 2 bases from J, with 12 bases between. CDR3: CASTEPQTYEQYF. In nucleotides, the CDR3 is TGCGCCAGCACCGAACCTCAGACCTACGAGCAGTACTTC. Filled out from reference TRBV5-1 and TRBJ2-7, the complete variable domain reads KAGVTQTPRYLIKTRGQQVTLSCSPISGHRSVSWYQQTPGQGLQFLFEYFSETQRNKGNFPGRFSGRQFSNSRSEMNVSTLELGDSALYLCASTEPQTYEQYFGPGTRLTVT.

This rearrangement joins TRBV3-1 (or the pseudogene TRBV3-2) to TRBJ2-3; 8 nucleotides match TRBD2. Germline V gives CDR1 LGHDT, CDR2 YNNKEL (reference sequence). J lost 3 bases, V lost 3 bases, and 5 bases had no gene match. The CDR3 length is 15 residues. In DNA form, the CDR3 reads TGTGCCAGCAGCCATATTCAGCGGGGGACAGATACGCAGTATTTT. Protein product: CASSHIQRGTDTQYF.

The rearrangement links TRBV19 to TRBJ1-2; 8 bases line up with TRBD1. In germline, CDR1 is LNHDA, CDR2 SQIVND (reference sequence). The CDR3 extends over 14 amino acids. Germline trimming cut 4 bases from V and 6 bases from J; bases unmatched to any gene: 7. CDR3 loop: CASSTTGVRNGYTF. CDR3 sequence (DNA): TGTGCCAGTAGTACGACAGGGGTGCGTAATGGCTACACCTTC.

The chain uses TRBV3-1 (or the pseudogene TRBV3-2) and TRBJ1-4, with a possible D match to TRBD1 (6 bases). Trimming shortened V by 3 bases and J by 5 bases, and 10 bases separated the two germline ends. CDR1 is LGHDT, CDR2 YNNKEL, per germline (reference sequence). This CDR3 comprises 14 residues. The chain's CDR3 is CASSHRTANEKLFF. The CDR3 DNA reads TGTGCCAGCAGCCATCGGACAGCCAATGAAAAACTGTTTTTT.

CDR3 sequence (DNA): TGTGCCAGCAGCTCGCCAATGGGGGCGGGCGAGCAGTACTTC. Translated: CASSSPMGAGEQYF. The chain combines TRBV7-3 with TRBJ2-7; possibly TRBD1 for D (6 bases). Germline lookup yields CDR1 SGHTA and CDR2 FQGTGA. The length of the CDR3 is 14 residues. The germline V and J ends were trimmed by 4 bases and 6 bases, with 16 bases remaining between them.

The chain joins TRBV4-2 to TRBJ1-1; 7 bases are shared with TRBD1. Germline loops: CDR1 LGHNA, CDR2 YNFKEQ. After removal of 2 bases from V and 3 bases from J, the junction contained 6 bases not matched to a gene. The CDR3 runs to 15 residues. The CDR3 DNA follows: TGTGCCAGCAGCCAACCTGGACAGGACCACACTGAAGCTTTCTTT. This gives the protein CASSQPGQDHTEAFF.

The chain recombines TRBV10-3 with TRBJ2-6, with D possibly being TRBD1 (5 bases). CDR3 length: 17 residues. V shed 2 bases and J shed 0 bases, with 11 bases lying between them. Germline V CDR1 and CDR2: ENHRY, SYGVKD. The CDR3 nucleotides are TGTGCCATCAGTGAGGGGCAGGGCAACTCTGGGGCCAACGTCCTGACTTTC. Translating gives CAISEGQGNSGANVLTF.

V and J are TRBV7-3 and TRBJ1-1; D may be TRBD1 (5 bases). Trimming took off 5 bases at V and 4 bases at J, with 14 bases between the two ends. Germline V gene lookup returns CDR1 SGHTA and CDR2 FQGTGA. The CDR3 runs 14 residues. The CDR3, as DNA: TGTGCCAGCAGCCCGCGCGGGGGGGGCACTGAAGCTTTCTTT. Translating it yields CASSPRGGGTEAFF.

The rearrangement joins TRBV7-9 to TRBJ1-2, with no clear D. The germline V and J ends were trimmed by 6 bases and 8 bases, with 19 bases remaining between them. Germline loops: CDR1 SEHNR, CDR2 FQNEAQ (reference sequence). The CDR3 contains 14 residues. CDR3 protein: CASSIASVGFGYTF. The CDR3 nucleotides are TGTGCCAGCAGTATAGCCTCGGTCGGGTTCGGCTACACCTTC.

The chain employs TRBV5-4 and TRBJ2-1, with 15 bases matching TRBD2. The trim removed 4 bases at V and 0 bases at J, leaving 8 bases unmatched. CDR3 length: 19 amino acids. The germline gives CDR1 SGHNT, CDR2 YYREEE (reference sequence). The CDR3 here is CASSIKGLAGGSSYNEQFF. The CDR3, as DNA: TGTGCCAGCAGCATCAAAGGACTAGCGGGGGGGAGCTCCTACAATGAGCAGTTCTTC.

This clone showed up just once. The chain employs TRBV10-1 and TRBJ2-1; 7 nucleotides align to TRBD1. V lost 5 bases to trimming and J lost 7 bases; unmatched junction nucleotides: 8. The CDR3 spans 14 residues. CDR1 WNHNN and CDR2 SYGVQD come from the germline V gene (reference sequence). CDR3 sequence (DNA): TGCGCCAGCAGTCGACAGGGTGAAATGAATGAGCAGTTCTTC. Its protein product is CASSRQGEMNEQFF.

This chain joins TRBV3-1 (or the pseudogene TRBV3-2) and TRBJ2-1; 15 positions agree with TRBD2. CDR1 and CDR2 (germline): LGHDT, YNNKEL (reference sequence). The J segment lost 5 bases and the V segment lost 5 bases, leaving 13 bases of the junction unmatched. The CDR3 spans 19 residues. Here the CDR3 DNA reads TGTGCCAGCAGCAAGACGGGACTAGCGGGGGGCGGACTGGACAATGAGCAGTTCTTC. Translating it yields CASSKTGLAGGGLDNEQFF.

This clone occurred once. V and J are TRBV29-1 and TRBJ1-2; perhaps TRBD1 as D (5 bases). The CDR3 covers 13 residues. Germline CDR1 reads SQVTM; CDR2 reads ANQGSEA. With 8 bases removed from V and 1 base from J, the gap between germline ends came to 14 bases. This CDR3 reads CSLWGGINYGYTF. For the CDR3, the DNA is TGCAGCTTATGGGGCGGAATTAACTATGGCTACACCTTC.

The chain carries TRBV5-5 and TRBJ2-1; D might be TRBD2 (5 bases). In germline, CDR1 is SGHKS, CDR2 YYEKEE (reference sequence). V shed 4 bases and J shed 3 bases, with 11 bases lying between them. The CDR3 length is 14 residues. CDR3 nucleotides: TGTGCCAGCAGCCCGGACTGGGGCTACAATGAGCAGTTCTTC. This encodes CASSPDWGYNEQFF.

The rearrangement joins TRBV2 to TRBJ2-1, with D possibly matching TRBD1 (6 bases). V gave up 3 bases and J gave up 4 bases, with 16 bases separating them. This CDR3 has 16 amino acids. Germline lookup yields CDR1 SNHLY and CDR2 FYNNEI. CDR3 residues: CASSDSDSLGYNEQFF. CDR3 coding DNA: TGTGCCAGCAGTGACTCGGACAGTCTGGGATACAATGAGCAGTTCTTC.

CDR3 in DNA: TGTGCCACCAGCAGAGAGCTATCGAACACTGAAGCTTTCTTT. This gives the protein CATSRELSNTEAFF. The chain uses TRBV15 and TRBJ1-1; D call uncertain. Germline lookup yields CDR1 LNHNV and CDR2 YYDKDF (reference sequence). With 0 bases removed from V and 1 base from J, the gap between germline ends came to 6 bases. This CDR3 is built from 14 residues.

The gene calls are TRBV29-1 and TRBJ1-5; D is perhaps TRBD1 (5 bases). The length of the CDR3 is 13 residues. Germline V gives CDR1 SQVTM, CDR2 ANQGSEA. Trimming took 7 bases from V and 0 from J, leaving 10 bases between them. The CDR3 DNA reads TGCAGCGCCCAGGGAAATAGCAATCAGCCCCAGCATTTT. It specifies CSAQGNSNQPQHF.